Listed below are T cell receptor beta chains from one sample, sequenced in a study of cytomegalovirus exposure and HLA in healthy donors. The table came from immunoSEQ multiplex PCR; TCRdb's copy has only in-frame clones and leaves some out. Of 150,000 or so clones listed, approximately 89% are singletons. Sequenced material: PBMCs. The receptors here all came from a woman aged 18-29 years in good health and CMV-seronegative. CDR3s include the opening cysteine and the closing phenylalanine or tryptophan. Each record gives: clone size, V gene, D gene, J gene, CDR3 DNA, CDR3 protein. The D gene is left open where the match is weak. Only part of the rows carry a size: once, few, many, or a class if the clone is expanded.

abundance: .
v_gene: TRBV5-1
d_gene: TRBD1
j_gene: TRBJ1-1
CDR3nt: TGCGCTTCCCAGTGGGCAGGGGGCGGGAACACTGAAGCTTTCTTT
CDR3aa: CASQWAGGGNTEAFF

abundance: .
v_gene: TRBV6-6
d_gene: TRBD1
j_gene: TRBJ2-7
CDR3nt: TGTGCCAGCAGTTGGGGACAGCACTACGAGCAGTACTTC
CDR3aa: CASSWGQHYEQYF

abundance: .
v_gene: TRBV5-1
d_gene: .
j_gene: TRBJ2-1
CDR3nt: TGCGCCAGCAGCGTGGGGAGCTCCTACAATGAGCAGTTCTTC
CDR3aa: CASSVGSSYNEQFF

abundance: .
v_gene: TRBV4-2
d_gene: TRBD2
j_gene: TRBJ2-3
CDR3nt: TGTGCCAGCAGCCAAGATAGCAGCGGGGGGGCTGTAGATACGCAGTATTTT
CDR3aa: CASSQDSSGGAVDTQYF

abundance: .
v_gene: TRBV7-7
d_gene: .
j_gene: TRBJ2-1
CDR3nt: TGTGCCAGCAGCTTCACCAGGGGACACAATGAGCAGTTCTTC
CDR3aa: CASSFTRGHNEQFF

abundance: .
v_gene: TRBV2
d_gene: TRBD1
j_gene: TRBJ1-2
CDR3nt: TGTGCCAGCACCCCCAGACAGGGAAACGGCTACACCTTC
CDR3aa: CASTPRQGNGYTF

abundance: .
v_gene: TRBV5-7
d_gene: .
j_gene: TRBJ2-7
CDR3nt: TGTGCCAACTCCCCAGACACTAGCTCCTACGAGCAGTACTTC
CDR3aa: CANSPDTSSYEQYF

abundance: .
v_gene: TRBV7-7
d_gene: .
j_gene: TRBJ2-1
CDR3nt: TGTGCTAGCAGCTTAGCTGCGTCCTCTGAGCAGTTCTTC
CDR3aa: CASSLAASSEQFF

abundance: .
v_gene: TRBV7-2
d_gene: .
j_gene: TRBJ1-1
CDR3nt: TGTGCCAGCAGCTCACAGGAGAACACTGAAGCTTTCTTT
CDR3aa: CASSSQENTEAFF

abundance: few
v_gene: TRBV10-1
d_gene: .
j_gene: TRBJ2-7
CDR3nt: TGCGCCAGCAGTGACCCATCAGGGCTCGAGCAGTACTTC
CDR3aa: CASSDPSGLEQYF

abundance: .
v_gene: TRBV11-1
d_gene: .
j_gene: TRBJ1-6
CDR3nt: TGTGCCAGCAGCTTAGCGCTCGGTACCCCACCGGGTTCACCCCTCCACTTT
CDR3aa: CASSLALGTPPGSPLHF

abundance: .
v_gene: TRBV9
d_gene: TRBD1
j_gene: TRBJ1-1
CDR3nt: TGTGCCAGCAGCACATATCAGGGGACAGGGATAGTGAGCACTGAAGCTTTCTTT
CDR3aa: CASSTYQGTGIVSTEAFF

abundance: .
v_gene: TRBV18
d_gene: .
j_gene: TRBJ1-1
CDR3nt: TGTGCCAGCTCACCCCGGACACCTATGAACACTGAAGCTTTCTTT
CDR3aa: CASSPRTPMNTEAFF

abundance: few
v_gene: TRBV19
d_gene: .
j_gene: TRBJ2-7
CDR3nt: TGTGCCAGTAGTAGTACGGTTAGCTCCTACGAGCAGTACTTC
CDR3aa: CASSSTVSSYEQYF

abundance: .
v_gene: TRBV6-6
d_gene: TRBD1
j_gene: TRBJ2-2
CDR3nt: TGTGCCAGCAGTTACATGGGACAGGGTATATCCGGGGAGCTGTTTTTT
CDR3aa: CASSYMGQGISGELFF

abundance: .
v_gene: TRBV7-3
d_gene: TRBD2
j_gene: TRBJ2-2
CDR3nt: TGTGCCAGCAGCTTTACCCTAGCGGGGATCGGGGAGCTGTTTTTT
CDR3aa: CASSFTLAGIGELFF

abundance: .
v_gene: TRBV4-1
d_gene: TRBD2
j_gene: TRBJ2-5
CDR3nt: TGCGCCAGCAGCCAAGATCCTAGCGGGGGGGGTACCCAGTACTTC
CDR3aa: CASSQDPSGGGTQYF

abundance: .
v_gene: TRBV5-1
d_gene: TRBD2
j_gene: TRBJ2-1
CDR3nt: TGCGCCAGCAGTCTGTCGTCGGGGGGAAACTCCTACAATGAGCAGTTCTTC
CDR3aa: CASSLSSGGNSYNEQFF

abundance: .
v_gene: TRBV10-3
d_gene: TRBD1
j_gene: TRBJ1-2
CDR3nt: TGTGCCATCAGGACGGACAGGGGGCTATATGGCTACACCTTC
CDR3aa: CAIRTDRGLYGYTF

abundance: .
v_gene: TRBV27
d_gene: TRBD1
j_gene: TRBJ1-5
CDR3nt: TGTGCCAGCAGTCACAGGGGTCCCAGACAGCCCCAGCATTTT
CDR3aa: CASSHRGPRQPQHF

abundance: .
v_gene: TRBV19
d_gene: .
j_gene: TRBJ2-5
CDR3nt: TGTGCCAGTAGTAGTGTGGGGGCAGGCCAAGAGACCCAGTACTTC
CDR3aa: CASSSVGAGQETQYF

abundance: .
v_gene: TRBV5-5
d_gene: TRBD2
j_gene: TRBJ2-1
CDR3nt: TGTGCCAGCACCCCAGGGGGAACTAGCGGGGACAATGAGCAGTTCTTC
CDR3aa: CASTPGGTSGDNEQFF

abundance: .
v_gene: TRBV5-1
d_gene: TRBD1
j_gene: TRBJ1-3
CDR3nt: TGCGCCAGCAGCTTGTCAACCCGGACAGGGCTAAGGGACACCATATATTTT
CDR3aa: CASSLSTRTGLRDTIYF

abundance: .
v_gene: TRBV4-1
d_gene: .
j_gene: TRBJ1-5
CDR3nt: TGCGCCAGCAGCTCCGGGGGGATGGGTCAGCCCCAGCATTTT
CDR3aa: CASSSGGMGQPQHF

abundance: .
v_gene: TRBV28
d_gene: .
j_gene: TRBJ1-2
CDR3nt: TGTGCCAGCAGTACCGGGACTAACTATGGCTACACCTTC
CDR3aa: CASSTGTNYGYTF

abundance: .
v_gene: TRBV11-3
d_gene: .
j_gene: TRBJ2-1
CDR3nt: TGTGCCAGCAGCTCTCTAGACAGCACAAAGAATGAGCAGTTCTTC
CDR3aa: CASSSLDSTKNEQFF

abundance: .
v_gene: TRBV9
d_gene: TRBD1
j_gene: TRBJ2-1
CDR3nt: TGTGCCAGCAGCGGACCAGGGACAGGGGGCTACAATGAGCAGTTCTTC
CDR3aa: CASSGPGTGGYNEQFF

abundance: .
v_gene: TRBV18
d_gene: TRBD1
j_gene: TRBJ2-7
CDR3nt: TGTGCCAGCTCACCAATGGACAGGAACTACGAGCAGTACTTC
CDR3aa: CASSPMDRNYEQYF

abundance: .
v_gene: TRBV2
d_gene: .
j_gene: TRBJ1-5
CDR3nt: TGTGCCAGCAGTGACGACGGGGATGGCAATCAGCCCCAGCATTTT
CDR3aa: CASSDDGDGNQPQHF

abundance: .
v_gene: TRBV5-1
d_gene: .
j_gene: TRBJ1-1
CDR3nt: TGCGCCAGCAGCTTTGAGACAGGCGTAGGAAGTAGTCCTGTGGTGAGTTCGGACACTGAAGCTTTCTTT
CDR3aa: CASSFETGVGSSPVVSSDTEAFF

abundance: .
v_gene: TRBV7-9
d_gene: .
j_gene: TRBJ1-4
CDR3nt: TGTGCCAGCAGCTACGGGACAACTAATGAAAAACTGTTTTTT
CDR3aa: CASSYGTTNEKLFF

abundance: once
v_gene: TRBV7-9
d_gene: TRBD1
j_gene: TRBJ1-5
CDR3nt: TGTGCCAGCAGCTTAGCGGGTGGGACAGGGTCAGGCAATCAGCCCCAGCATTTT
CDR3aa: CASSLAGGTGSGNQPQHF

abundance: .
v_gene: TRBV19
d_gene: .
j_gene: TRBJ2-1
CDR3nt: TGTGCCAGTAGTGCGACTCCTGAAAGCTCCTACAATGAGCAGTTCTTC
CDR3aa: CASSATPESSYNEQFF

abundance: .
v_gene: TRBV2
d_gene: .
j_gene: TRBJ2-5
CDR3nt: TGTGCCAGCAGTGCTTTGACAGATAGTTCCCAAGAGACCCAGTACTTC
CDR3aa: CASSALTDSSQETQYF

abundance: .
v_gene: TRBV4-1
d_gene: .
j_gene: TRBJ1-3
CDR3nt: TGCGCCAGCAGCCAAGATGGGGCAACTGGAAACACCATATATTTT
CDR3aa: CASSQDGATGNTIYF

abundance: .
v_gene: TRBV9
d_gene: TRBD1
j_gene: TRBJ1-3
CDR3nt: TGTGCCAGCAGCTCAAGCAGCCGGGACAGGGCTGGAAACACCATATATTTT
CDR3aa: CASSSSSRDRAGNTIYF

abundance: .
v_gene: TRBV6-5
d_gene: .
j_gene: TRBJ2-1
CDR3nt: TGTGCCAGCAGTTGGGCAACACCAGGCTATGAGCAGTTCTTC
CDR3aa: CASSWATPGYEQFF

abundance: .
v_gene: TRBV5-1
d_gene: TRBD2
j_gene: TRBJ2-3
CDR3nt: TGCGCCAGCACTAGCGGGGGCGCAGATACGCAGTATTTT
CDR3aa: CASTSGGADTQYF

abundance: .
v_gene: TRBV9
d_gene: .
j_gene: TRBJ1-1
CDR3nt: TGTGCCAGCAGCGTAGGAGGAGATGACACTGAAGCTTTCTTT
CDR3aa: CASSVGGDDTEAFF